A single sample is the source of the 23 T cell receptor beta chains below, sequenced in a study of vaccination and CD4 T cells after COVID-19. No antigen is known for these receptors. Indicated treatment: approximately nine-day PBMC culture with coronavirus spike peptide pools or control peptides (ViraFEST assay). The Oncomine TCR Beta short-read assay sequenced DNA from cultured CD4+ T cells. One entry per CDR3 protein results from TCRdb running MiXCR on the PCR reads. Of 9,000 to 13,000 distinct CDR3 sequences in the sample, less than 70% were seen once. Sequences were derived from CD4+ T cells from blood, cultured in vitro, sampled before SARS-CoV-2 vaccination. These receptors originate from a human donor who had recovered from COVID-19.

In this sample, this clonotype turned up a few times. V and J are TRBV20-1 and TRBJ2-1; TRBD2 matches at 10 bases. Germline-derived CDR1 and CDR2 are DFQATT and SNEGSKA (reference sequence). This CDR3 is built from 13 residues. V shed 3 bases and J 9 bases; nucleotides not matched to a gene: 5. The CDR3 bases are TGCAGTGCTAGCTCGCTAGCGGGAGTTGAGCAGTTCTTC. Amino acid sequence: CSASSLAGVEQFF.

The V call is TRBV4-3, the J call TRBJ2-7; TRBD2 matches 9 bases. The CDR3 loop spans 14 amino acids. CDR1 LGHNA and CDR2 YSLEER come from the germline V gene. V dropped 1 base and J dropped 7; count of bases not matched to a gene: 5. This CDR3 reads CASSQVAGVSEQYF. The CDR3 DNA sequence: TGCGCCAGCAGCCAAGTAGCGGGAGTGAGTGAGCAGTACTTC.

The rearrangement uses TRBV2 and TRBJ2-7; D is undetermined. V lost 6 bases, J lost 6 bases, and 12 bases lay in between. The CDR3 extends over 12 amino acids. From germline, CDR1 is SNHLY and CDR2 FYNNEI. CDR3 sequence reads: CASSVLGSEQYF. The CDR3 DNA sequence: TGTGCCAGCAGCGTCCTAGGCTCCGAGCAGTACTTC. Looking up the rest from reference TRBV2 and TRBJ2-7 gives the full variable domain: EPEVTQTPSHQVTQMGQEVILRCVPISNHLYFYWYRQILGQKVEFLVSFYNNEISEKSEIFDDQFSVERPDGSNFTLKIRSTKLEDSAMYFCASSVLGSEQYFGPGTRLTVT.

This clonotype was detected once. In nucleotides, the CDR3 is TGTGCCAGCAGTGTGGGACCCCTGGAGACCCAGTACTTC. Its translation is CASSVGPLETQYF. This chain connects TRBV6-4 to TRBJ2-5; D could derive from TRBD1 or TRBD2 (5 bases each). The V end lost 4 bases, the J end lost 5 bases, and 11 bases lay between the germline ends. The CDR3 has 13 amino acids. Germline loops: CDR1 MRHNA, CDR2 SNTAGT.

The V and J genes are TRBV5-1 and TRBJ2-2; D unclear. This CDR3 region has 14 residues. Trimming pared 6 bases from V and 1 base from J, leaving 10 bases between. Germline assignment: CDR1 SGHRS and CDR2 YFSETQ. CDR3 residues: CASKEDENTGELFF. In DNA, the CDR3 is TGCGCCAGCAAAGAAGACGAGAACACCGGGGAGCTGTTTTTT.

The V gene is TRBV12-3 or TRBV12-4, the J gene TRBJ2-2; D ambiguous. The CDR3 has 14 amino acids. Deletions cut 3 bases from V and 0 bases from J, with 5 bases between. CDR3 sequence reads: CASSFSTNTGELFF. The DNA for the CDR3 is TGTGCCAGCAGTTTTAGTACGAACACCGGGGAGCTGTTTTTT.

CDR3 sequence: CASSWGRLNNSPLHF. CDR3 nucleotides: TGTGCCAGCAGCTGGGGCAGACTAAATAATTCACCCCTCCACTTT. The chain combines TRBV5-5 with TRBJ1-6; weak D call: TRBD1 (5 bases). In germline, CDR1 is SGHKS, CDR2 YYEKEE (reference sequence). The V end lost 3 bases, the J end lost 5 bases, and 12 bases lay between the germline ends. CDR3 length equals 15 residues.

The V and J genes are TRBV2 and TRBJ2-4; D remains unclear. This CDR3 contains 14 residues. CDR1 is SNHLY, CDR2 FYNNEI, per germline. The V end was cut by 6 bases, the J end by 0 bases, with 9 bases between. This chain's CDR3 is CASRLDLAKNIQYF. CDR3 DNA: TGTGCCAGCAGACTCGATTTAGCCAAAAACATTCAGTACTTC.

The V call is TRBV2, the J call TRBJ2-3, with a tentative D call TRBD2 (5 bases). The ends were cut back, 6 bases at V and 2 bases at J, with 9 bases in the middle. Germline V lookup: CDR1 SNHLY, CDR2 FYNNEI. This CDR3 spans 13 amino acids. DNA for the CDR3: TGTGCCAGCAGGGACTCGCTCACAGATACGCAGTATTTT. Residues: CASRDSLTDTQYF.

The chain has TRBV7-9 and TRBJ2-5; D possibly corresponds to TRBD2 (6 bases). Trimming removed 5 bases at V and 7 bases at J, with 20 bases between. The CDR3 totals 15 residues. From germline, CDR1 is SEHNR and CDR2 FQNEAQ (reference sequence). The CDR3 sequence is CASSRRDSSGGTQYF. CDR3 coding DNA: TGTGCCAGCAGCCGTCGGGACTCCTCCGGTGGGACCCAGTACTTC. The full variable domain, completed using reference TRBV7-9 and TRBJ2-5, is DTGVSQNPRHKITKRGQNVTFRCDPISEHNRLYWYRQTLGQGPEFLTYFQNEAQLEKSRLLSDRFSAERPKGSFSTLEIQRTEQGDSAMYLCASSRRDSSGGTQYFGPGTRLLVL.

The V call is TRBV6-1, the J call TRBJ2-7; D is possibly TRBD2 (6 bases). CDR1 is MNHNS and CDR2 is SASEGT in the germline V gene. The CDR3 loop spans 14 amino acids. V lost 2 bases and J lost 2, with 10 bases in between. The CDR3 here is CASSEISGTYEQYF. CDR3 in DNA: TGTGCCAGCAGTGAAATTAGCGGCACCTACGAGCAGTACTTC.

The J gene is TRBJ1-3, the V gene TRBV19; unclear D gene. This CDR3 is 12 amino acids long. V was shortened by 2 bases and J by 2 bases, with 1 base between the two germline ends. Germline V gene data show CDR1 as LNHDA and CDR2 as SQIVND (reference sequence). The CDR3 here is CASSITGNTIYF. The CDR3 DNA is TGTGCCAGTAGTATAACTGGAAACACCATATATTTT.

CDR3 bases: TGTGCCAGCTCACCTTATGGAGACACCGGGGAGCTGTTTTTT. This encodes CASSPYGDTGELFF. The V gene is TRBV18, the J gene TRBJ2-2; D unresolved. The CDR3 spans 14 residues. Germline V lookup: CDR1 KGHSH, CDR2 LQKENI. The ends were cut back, 3 bases at V and 3 bases at J, with 8 bases in the middle.

This chain uses TRBV11-2 with TRBJ2-7, with 12 nucleotides matching TRBD2. The V gene's germline CDR1 is SGHAT and CDR2 FQNNGV. The V gene end was trimmed by 5 bases and the J gene end by 13 bases; junction bases not matched to a gene: 6. The CDR3 totals 12 residues. This CDR3 is CASSHPGLAGYF. As DNA, the CDR3 is TGTGCCAGCAGCCACCCGGGACTAGCGGGTTACTTC.

The V gene is TRBV20-1, the J gene TRBJ2-3; tentative D call: TRBD2 (6 bases). Germline V gives CDR1 DFQATT, CDR2 SNEGSKA (reference sequence). The V end lost 0 bases, the J end lost 0 bases, and 16 bases lay between the germline ends. The CDR3 length is 17 residues. Here the CDR3 reads CSARDWGRTPSTDTQYF. The CDR3 nucleotides are TGCAGTGCTAGAGATTGGGGGAGGACACCTAGCACAGATACGCAGTATTTT.

This clonotype is a singleton in its sample. V gene TRBV20-1 combines with J gene TRBJ2-7, with D possibly being TRBD1 (6 bases). Germline loops: CDR1 DFQATT, CDR2 SNEGSKA (reference sequence). CDR3 size: 14 residues. V was trimmed by 5 bases and J by 0 bases, leaving 14 bases between them. CDR3 loop: CSAEEDRFSYEQYF. In DNA, the CDR3 is TGCAGTGCTGAAGAGGACAGATTCTCCTACGAGCAGTACTTC.

This clonotype was counted only a few times. The chain recombines TRBV28 with TRBJ1-6; D is ambiguous. V shed 2 bases and J shed 7 bases, with 6 bases lying between them. The CDR3 has 13 residues. Looked up from germline, CDR1 is MDHEN and CDR2 is SYDVKM. The CDR3 spells CASSLAHNSPLHF. The DNA for the CDR3 is TGTGCCAGCAGTTTAGCTCACAATTCACCCCTCCACTTT.

The rearrangement joins TRBV28 to TRBJ1-5, with D tentatively TRBD1 (6 bases). This CDR3 spans 12 amino acids. Germline V CDR1 and CDR2: MDHEN, SYDVKM. With 5 bases removed from V and 6 bases from J, the gap between germline ends came to 8 bases. This chain's CDR3 is CASSRGFQPQHF. CDR3 DNA sequence: TGTGCCAGCAGTAGGGGGTTTCAGCCCCAGCATTTT.

This chain links TRBV6-5 with TRBJ1-2; D possibly corresponds to TRBD1 (5 bases). Germline loops: CDR1 MNHEY, CDR2 SVGAGI. Trimming stripped 4 bases from V and 4 bases from J, with 13 bases between. This CDR3 comprises 14 residues. This CDR3 reads CASSLSGGGYGYTF. The CDR3 DNA sequence: TGTGCCAGCAGTTTGTCTGGGGGTGGCTATGGCTACACCTTC.

The chain is built from TRBV7-3 and TRBJ1-1, with a tentative D call TRBD1 (6 bases). Germline values: CDR1 SGHTA, CDR2 FQGTGA. The CDR3 is made up of 20 amino acids. The V and J ends lost 1 base and 0 bases respectively, with 24 bases between them. CDR3 residues: CASSLKAGVADRILNTEAFF. In nucleotides, the CDR3 is TGTGCCAGCAGCTTAAAGGCGGGGGTTGCCGACAGGATTTTGAACACTGAAGCTTTCTTT.

This chain uses TRBV6-1 with TRBJ1-5; the D is unclear. V lost 7 bases to trimming and J lost 4 bases, with 17 bases between them. The CDR3 consists of 15 residues. Germline V gives CDR1 MNHNS, CDR2 SASEGT. CDR3 sequence (DNA): TGTGCCAGCATGGGGATACATATGGGAAATCAGCCCCAGCATTTT. Residues: CASMGIHMGNQPQHF.

The CDR3, as DNA: TGTGCCAGTGGACCGATCCAATTCTCAGGGAGCAACACTGAAGCTTTCTTT. It yields the protein CASGPIQFSGSNTEAFF. The rearrangement links TRBV28 to TRBJ1-1, with D possibly matching TRBD1 (5 bases). CDR1 MDHEN and CDR2 SYDVKM come from the germline V gene. The CDR3 is made up of 17 amino acids. Trimming pared 9 bases from V and 2 bases from J, leaving 25 bases between.

This clonotype was observed a few times. The chain links TRBV2 to TRBJ2-3, with unresolved D. Trimming removed 6 bases from V and 0 bases from J, with 7 bases in between. The germline V gene has CDR1 SNHLY and CDR2 FYNNEI. There are 13 residues in the CDR3. CDR3 loop: CASRVSSTDTQYF. The CDR3 DNA is TGTGCCAGCAGGGTGTCTAGCACAGATACGCAGTATTTT.